Sequencing of this TCR beta chain was carried out in a study of shared clonotypes between healthy human individuals. Findings and caveats of the study: Sharing across a handful of donors was seen in 4% to 6.5% of naive CD4 clonotypes. Tissues were not sampled, only blood, and their repertoires likely differ. The study drew on few donors, limiting represented genetic and exposure-history diversity.

V was trimmed by 3 bases and J by 5 bases, leaving 8 bases between them. Germline CDR1 is MDHEN and CDR2 is SYDVKM. The CDR3 is 13 residues long. Sequencing was performed with immunoSEQ multiplex PCR; in TCRdb, only in-frame clones are kept and a portion is missing. The data show hundreds of thousands of clones, 97% seen once. About this clone itself: Its specificity is unknown.

The sequence was obtained from a woman in her thirties in good health. The J gene is TRBJ2-1, the V gene TRBV28; D perhaps matches TRBD1 (5 bases). The sample was naive CD4+ T cells sorted from blood. The subset here: CD45RA+ positively selected. The CDR3 reads CASSLDTNNEQFF. CDR3 bases: TGTGCCAGCAGTTTGGACACCAACAATGAGCAGTTCTTC.